Each of the 28 T cell receptor beta chains below was sequenced from the same sample in a study of shared clonotypes between healthy human individuals. The table came from immunoSEQ multiplex PCR; TCRdb's copy has only in-frame clones and leaves some out. The table records approximately 620,000 clones, 95% to 98% of them present only once. Sample: naive CD4+ T cells sorted from blood. Subset: CD45RA+ positively selected. These TCRs come from a woman in her thirties in good health.

V usage is TRBV5-8 and J usage is TRBJ2-7, with D unresolved. The CDR3 has 15 amino acids. Trimming took off 7 bases at V and 2 bases at J, with 19 bases between the two ends. Germline loops: CDR1 SGHTS, CDR2 YDEGEE. DNA of the CDR3: TGTGCCAGCGGATACTACTCCCCCGGGCCCTACGAGCAGTACTTC. Translating it yields CASGYYSPGPYEQYF.

The rearrangement uses TRBV5-4 and TRBJ2-7, with D hard to call. This CDR3 spans 15 amino acids. The germline V gene has CDR1 SGHNT and CDR2 YYREEE (reference sequence). V lost 4 bases to trimming and J lost 5 bases, with 19 bases between them. CDR3 bases: TGTGCCAGCAGCGTTGGCCTTCGCGGTTTCGACGAGCAGTACTTC. Its translation is CASSVGLRGFDEQYF.

The chain has TRBV19 and TRBJ1-1; D gene uncertain. V was shortened by 3 bases and J by 2 bases, with 10 bases between the two germline ends. The CDR3 contains 14 residues. Germline CDR1 LNHDA, CDR2 SQIVND (reference sequence). The CDR3 DNA sequence: TGTGCCAGTAGTATTCCGGGGAGCAACACTGAAGCTTTCTTT. Translated: CASSIPGSNTEAFF.

The rearrangement joins TRBV11-2 to TRBJ1-1; tentatively, D is TRBD1 (6 bases). Trimming removed 4 bases from V and 6 bases from J, with 21 bases in between. The germline V gene has CDR1 SGHAT and CDR2 FQNNGV. The CDR3 contains 16 residues. The CDR3 DNA reads as TGTGCCAGCAGCTCAGGGCAGGGGCGGGTTTCGGCTGAAGCTTTCTTT. Its translation is CASSSGQGRVSAEAFF.

This chain connects TRBV29-1 to TRBJ2-7; possibly TRBD2 for D (6 bases). This CDR3 has 13 amino acids. Germline CDR1 SQVTM, CDR2 ANQGSEA. The V gene lost 6 bases and the J gene lost 1 base, with 13 bases spanning the gap. DNA of the CDR3: TGCAGCGTGGGGACGGGGAGGTCCTACGAGCAGTACTTC. It is translated as CSVGTGRSYEQYF.

This chain links TRBV28 with TRBJ1-3, with D possibly TRBD1 on 5 matching bases. This CDR3 is built from 14 residues. CDR1 is MDHEN and CDR2 is SYDVKM in the germline V gene. Between the trimmed V and J ends, which lost 5 bases and 3 bases, there was a span of 11 bases. CDR3 DNA: TGTGCCAGCAGTGGGGGGGGTCTTGGAAACACCATATATTTT. Protein: CASSGGGLGNTIYF.

This clone is a singleton in its sample. The chain employs TRBV5-1 and TRBJ2-5, with D possibly matching TRBD2 (6 bases). V was clipped by 3 bases and J by 5 bases, with 8 bases between them. The CDR3 totals 12 residues. Germline V gene sequence: CDR1 SGHRS, CDR2 YFSETQ. CDR3 in DNA: TGCGCCAGCAGCTCGGGGAGGGAGACCCAGTACTTC. Its protein product is CASSSGRETQYF.

CDR3 loop: CAWSAGRRASTEAFF. The CDR3 bases are TGTGCCTGGAGTGCAGGGAGAAGGGCGAGCACTGAAGCTTTCTTT. The chain links TRBV30 to TRBJ1-1; possible D gene TRBD1, 5 bases. Trimming took 1 base from V and 4 from J, leaving 16 bases between them. The CDR3 sequence is 15 residues long. The germline gives CDR1 GTSNPN, CDR2 SVGIG (reference sequence).

This clone was picked up one time. The gene calls are TRBV9 and TRBJ2-1; 9 positions agree with TRBD2. The CDR3 length is 18 residues. Germline assignment: CDR1 SGDLS and CDR2 YYNGEE. V shed 0 bases and J 2 bases; nucleotides not matched to a gene: 9. CDR3 coding DNA: TGTGCCAGCAGCGTAGGTACGGCGGGGGGGCCAGCCTACAATGAGCAGTTCTTC. Translated, it gives CASSVGTAGGPAYNEQFF.

V is TRBV6-5 and J is TRBJ1-1; weak D call: TRBD1 (5 bases). V was clipped by 5 bases and J by 5 bases, with 15 bases between them. The germline gives CDR1 MNHEY, CDR2 SVGAGI. The CDR3 consists of 14 residues. The CDR3 protein is CASSTLGAVTEAFF. For the CDR3, the DNA is TGTGCCAGCAGTACTCTCGGGGCGGTTACTGAAGCTTTCTTT.

This clone turned up a few times. This chain uses TRBV6-1 with TRBJ2-2; 11 nucleotides agree with TRBD2. Germline V gives CDR1 MNHNS, CDR2 SASEGT. After removal of 4 bases from V and 4 bases from J, the junction contained 11 bases not matched to a gene. The CDR3 is 18 amino acids. This chain's CDR3 is CASSAVAGGLDGTGELFF. The CDR3 region has the DNA TGTGCCAGCAGTGCTGTAGCGGGAGGGCTTGATGGCACCGGGGAGCTGTTTTTT.

The gene calls are TRBV2 and TRBJ2-5; TRBD1 might be the D (6 bases). V lost 2 bases and J lost 0, with 7 bases in between. The CDR3 spans 14 residues. CDR1 SNHLY and CDR2 FYNNEI come from the germline V gene. CDR3 in amino acids: CASSEQGYQETQYF. DNA for the CDR3: TGTGCCAGCAGTGAACAGGGGTACCAAGAGACCCAGTACTTC.

The chain couples TRBV5-1 to TRBJ1-5; D perhaps matches TRBD1 (5 bases). CDR1 SGHRS and CDR2 YFSETQ come from the germline V gene. CDR3 length: 15 residues. Trimming removed 0 bases at V and 1 base at J, with 8 bases between. The CDR3 region is CASSLGDFSNQPQHF. The CDR3 region has the DNA TGCGCCAGCAGCTTGGGGGACTTCAGCAATCAGCCCCAGCATTTT. Based on the CDR3 plus reference TRBV5-1 and TRBJ1-5, the full variable domain is KAGVTQTPRYLIKTRGQQVTLSCSPISGHRSVSWYQQTPGQGLQFLFEYFSETQRNKGNFPGRFSGRQFSNSRSEMNVSTLELGDSALYLCASSLGDFSNQPQHFGDGTRLSIL.

The rearrangement uses TRBV11-2 and TRBJ2-1; no firm D call. CDR1 and CDR2 (germline): SGHAT, FQNNGV. V lost 3 bases and J 4 bases, leaving 10 bases between the germline ends. The length of the CDR3 is 14 residues. The CDR3 protein is CASSFLTEYNEQFF. In DNA form, the CDR3 reads TGTGCCAGCAGCTTTTTAACGGAGTACAATGAGCAGTTCTTC. Together with reference TRBV11-2 and TRBJ2-1, the CDR3 gives the full variable domain: EAGVAQSPRYKIIEKRQSVAFWCNPISGHATLYWYQQILGQGPKLLIQFQNNGVVDDSQLPKDRFSAERLKGVDSTLKIQPAKLEDSAVYLCASSFLTEYNEQFFGPGTRLTVL.

For this clone: Distinct nucleotide sequences in the sample also encode this CDR3. The V call is TRBV9, the J call TRBJ2-5, with D perhaps matching TRBD2 (6 bases). This CDR3 region has 15 residues. V was clipped by 0 bases and J by 0 bases, with 9 bases between them. CDR1 and CDR2 from the germline V gene are SGDLS and YYNGEE. The CDR3 loop is CASSVAGGYQETQYF. CDR3 in DNA: TGTGCCAGCAGCGTAGCTGGGGGGTACCAAGAGACCCAGTACTTC.

The J gene is TRBJ2-7, the V gene TRBV5-6; D is unresolved. The CDR3 has 12 residues. Germline-derived CDR1 and CDR2 are SGHDT and YYEEEE. V was shortened by 0 bases and J by 6 bases, with 7 bases between the two germline ends. The CDR3 sequence: CASSLDLGEQYF. The CDR3 nucleotides are TGTGCCAGCAGCTTGGATTTGGGCGAGCAGTACTTC.

The chain employs TRBV19 and TRBJ2-1, with TRBD2 as a possible D gene (5 bases). The CDR3 is 15 amino acids. The germline V and J ends were trimmed by 5 bases and 2 bases, with 13 bases remaining between them. Germline CDR1 LNHDA, CDR2 SQIVND (reference sequence). The CDR3 sequence is CASSRRVPPYNEQFF. In nucleotides, the CDR3 is TGTGCCAGTAGTCGGCGGGTACCTCCCTACAATGAGCAGTTCTTC.

This clone was detected only once. The chain has TRBV11-1 and TRBJ1-1; no firm D call. Germline loops: CDR1 SGHAT, CDR2 FQDESV (reference sequence). The germline V and J ends were trimmed by 2 bases and 1 base, with 5 bases remaining between them. The CDR3 length is 13 residues. The CDR3 loop reads CASSLTPNTEAFF. CDR3 sequence (DNA): TGTGCCAGCAGCTTAACCCCGAACACTGAAGCTTTCTTT.

V and J are TRBV2 and TRBJ1-5; D remains ambiguous. Looked up from germline, CDR1 is SNHLY and CDR2 is FYNNEI. V lost 6 bases to trimming and J lost 6 bases, with 9 bases between them. The CDR3 runs 12 residues. CDR3 in amino acids: CASSPELQPQHF. The CDR3 bases are TGTGCCAGCAGCCCTGAACTTCAGCCCCAGCATTTT.

The chain carries TRBV12-5 and TRBJ2-5; D is perhaps TRBD1 (6 bases). The V end lost 4 bases, the J end lost 2 bases, and 11 bases lay between the germline ends. This CDR3 comprises 14 residues. From germline, CDR1 is LGHNT and CDR2 FRNRAP. The CDR3 sequence is CASGSVGGQETQYF. For the CDR3, the DNA is TGTGCTAGTGGTTCGGTAGGGGGTCAAGAGACCCAGTACTTC.

V and J are TRBV4-2 and TRBJ1-2; possible D gene TRBD1, 5 bases. V was shortened by 1 base and J by 0 bases, with 15 bases between the two germline ends. CDR1 is LGHNA, CDR2 YNFKEQ, per germline. This CDR3 region has 17 residues. This chain's CDR3 is CASSQGAGLGSNYGYTF. The CDR3 DNA follows: TGTGCCAGCAGCCAAGGGGCAGGGTTGGGATCTAACTATGGCTACACCTTC.

CDR3: CSVVPDGNTEAFF. CDR3 in DNA: TGCAGCGTTGTCCCGGACGGGAACACTGAAGCTTTCTTT. The chain links TRBV29-1 to TRBJ1-1; the D is unclear. The CDR3 totals 13 residues. Trimming pared 4 bases from V and 1 base from J, leaving 10 bases between. Germline-derived CDR1 and CDR2 are SQVTM and ANQGSEA.

This clone was recorded only once. This chain links TRBV6-5 with TRBJ2-1, with 11 positions matching TRBD2. The CDR3 covers 15 residues. CDR1 and CDR2 from the germline V gene are MNHEY and SVGAGI. The V gene end was trimmed by 2 bases and the J gene end by 8 bases; junction bases not matched to a gene: 5. The CDR3 nucleotides read TGTGCCAGCAGTTACGGTACTAGCGGGAGTCATGAGCAGTTCTTC. The encoded protein is CASSYGTSGSHEQFF.

The chain couples TRBV18 to TRBJ2-7; 8 bases align to TRBD2. This CDR3 contains 16 residues. From germline, CDR1 is KGHSH and CDR2 LQKENI. Unmatched junction bases numbered 9, after V lost 3 bases and J lost 2 bases. The CDR3 reads CASSPTTSGTPYEQYF. The CDR3 nucleotides are TGTGCCAGCTCACCTACCACTAGCGGAACGCCCTACGAGCAGTACTTC.

Written as DNA, the CDR3 is TGTGCCAGCGGCAGCCAAAATTCACCCCTCCACTTT. As protein: CASGSQNSPLHF. The chain uses TRBV7-9 and TRBJ1-6; D remains unclear. The CDR3 contains 12 residues. The V and J ends lost 8 bases and 7 bases respectively, with 9 bases between them. The germline gives CDR1 SEHNR, CDR2 FQNEAQ (reference sequence).

V gene TRBV5-4 combines with J gene TRBJ2-7; TRBD1 agrees at 8 bases. The J segment lost 2 bases and the V segment lost 4 bases, leaving 8 bases of the junction unmatched. CDR3 length equals 15 residues. From germline, CDR1 is SGHNT and CDR2 YYREEE (reference sequence). The CDR3, as DNA: TGTGCCAGCAGCCCCTCCGGGACAGGTACCTACGAGCAGTACTTC. Protein product: CASSPSGTGTYEQYF. The full variable domain, its missing parts supplied by reference TRBV5-4 and TRBJ2-7, is ETGVTQSPTHLIKTRGQQVTLRCSSQSGHNTVSWYQQALGQGPQFIFQYYREEENGRGNFPPRFSGLQFPNYSSELNVNALELDDSALYLCASSPSGTGTYEQYFGPGTRLTVT.

The chain employs TRBV28 and TRBJ2-7; D is unresolved. Trimming took off 3 bases at V and 2 bases at J, with 11 bases between the two ends. CDR1 and CDR2 from the germline V gene are MDHEN and SYDVKM. The CDR3 has 14 amino acids. The CDR3 DNA reads as TGTGCCAGCAGTTTGGGCCGATTCCCCTACGAGCAGTACTTC. This gives the protein CASSLGRFPYEQYF.

The chain links TRBV28 to TRBJ2-5, with D tentatively TRBD2 (7 bases). CDR1 MDHEN and CDR2 SYDVKM come from the germline V gene. Trimming took off 8 bases at V and 4 bases at J, with 20 bases between the two ends. The CDR3 runs to 15 residues. This chain's CDR3 is CASRVGGRAGETQYF. In DNA, the CDR3 is TGTGCCAGCCGAGTAGGGGGGAGGGCCGGAGAGACCCAGTACTTC.